Listed below are T cell receptor beta chains from one sample, sequenced in a study of cytomegalovirus exposure and HLA in healthy donors. Profiling relied on immunoSEQ multiplex PCR, and the TCRdb table lists in-frame clones only, not all of them. The sample holds 100,000 or so clones, 65% to 85% seen once. The sequenced sample consisted of PBMCs. These receptor sequences come from a male donor in good health and CMV-seronegative. Each CDR3 is given with its conserved first and last residue. A D gene is named only where the DNA matches it firmly. Expanded clones are given a class, and other clones once, few, many or no size at all.

once | . | TRBJ2-6 | TRBV5-1 | TGCGCCAGCGGGGGGAGCGGGGCCAACGTCCTGACTTTC | CASGGSGANVLTF
. | . | TRBJ2-2 | TRBV7-9 | TGTGCCAGCAGCTTGTGGCAGGGGAACACCGGGGAGCTGTTTTTT | CASSLWQGNTGELFF
. | TRBD2 | TRBJ2-7 | TRBV7-9 | TGTGCCAGCGACGGGGTAGCGGGATCGGGGCAGTACTTC | CASDGVAGSGQYF
many | TRBD1 | TRBJ1-4 | TRBV10-3 | TGTGCCATCAGTGGACAGGGAAGAGGCGAAAAACTGTTTTTT | CAISGQGRGEKLFF
. | TRBD2 | TRBJ2-3 | TRBV7-9 | TGTGCCAGCAGCCCCCCGACTAGCGGGAGGACAGATACGCAGTATTTT | CASSPPTSGRTDTQYF
once | . | TRBJ1-1 | TRBV27 | TGTGCCAGCAGTTTAGGGGTCCGGGGGAGGTTGACTGAAGCTTTCTTT | CASSLGVRGRLTEAFF
once | TRBD2 | TRBJ2-7 | TRBV7-2 | TGTGCCAGCAGCTTAGGTAGCGGGAGGGTCGAGCAGTACTTC | CASSLGSGRVEQYF
. | TRBD2 | TRBJ2-1 | TRBV11-2 | TGTGCCAGCAGCTTAGAACTAGCGGGAGGTTCGCACAATGAGCAGTTCTTC | CASSLELAGGSHNEQFF
few | TRBD2 | TRBJ2-1 | TRBV5-1 | TGCGCCAGCAGCCCCGCCTGGACTAGCGGGAGGGGGAATGAGCAGTTCTTC | CASSPAWTSGRGNEQFF
. | TRBD2 | TRBJ2-3 | TRBV15 | TGTGCCACCAGCGACTCGGCGGGGGTAGATACGCAGTATTTT | CATSDSAGVDTQYF
few | TRBD2 | TRBJ2-1 | TRBV2 | TGTGCCAGCAGTGAAGCCGGACTAGCGGGAGGGAACAATGAGCAGTTCTTC | CASSEAGLAGGNNEQFF
. | TRBD2 | TRBJ2-1 | TRBV27 | TGTGCCAGCACCCCGGGAGGTCTCTACAATGAGCAGTTCTTC | CASTPGGLYNEQFF
few | . | TRBJ2-7 | TRBV6-5 | TGTGCCAGCAGTGAAAGCACAGGCTACGAGCAGTACTTC | CASSESTGYEQYF
. | . | TRBJ2-2 | TRBV18 | TGTGCCAGCTCCCCCGCCCTCTTAACACCCGCGAACACCGGGGAGCTGTTTTTT | CASSPALLTPANTGELFF
. | . | TRBJ1-4 | TRBV19 | TGTGCCAGTAGTATCGGTACAACTAATGAAAAACTGTTTTTT | CASSIGTTNEKLFF
. | . | TRBJ1-4 | TRBV5-4 | TGTGCCAGCAGCTCACGGGGGATGGCTAATGAAAAACTGTTTTTT | CASSSRGMANEKLFF
once | TRBD2 | TRBJ2-3 | TRBV6-1 | TGTGCCAGCAGTGAACTAGGGACTAGTGGGTGGGCAGATACGCAGTATTTT | CASSELGTSGWADTQYF
. | . | TRBJ1-1 | TRBV27 | TGTGCCAGCAGTTTAAGGGGTGGCACTGAAGCTTTCTTT | CASSLRGGTEAFF
. | . | TRBJ1-1 | TRBV5-4 | TGTGCCAGCAGCTCGCCTAGGGGGATCGCTGAAGCTTTCTTT | CASSSPRGIAEAFF
. | . | TRBJ2-7 | TRBV11-2 | TGTGCCAGCAGCGGAGGGGCGACAGTCGCTCGGTACTTC | CASSGGATVARYF
few | . | TRBJ2-2 | TRBV5-4 | TGTGCCAGCACCTTCACAGGTTCCACCGGGGAGCTGTTTTTT | CASTFTGSTGELFF
once | . | TRBJ1-1 | TRBV23-1 | TGCGCCAGCAGTCGACAGAGGCCGTTCGCAGGAACAGCTTTCTTT | CASSRQRPFAGTAFF
. | . | TRBJ2-7 | TRBV5-4 | TGTGCCAGCAGCTTGGGACAGGCCTCCTACGAGCAGTACTTC | CASSLGQASYEQYF
. | . | TRBJ1-2 | TRBV27 | TGTGCCAGCAGTTTAACCCACGGGTCTGGCTACACCTTC | CASSLTHGSGYTF
. | . | TRBJ1-4 | TRBV19 | TGTGCCAGTAGTCCGGCGGTTTTGGGTGAAAAACTGTTTTTT | CASSPAVLGEKLFF
. | TRBD2 | TRBJ2-5 | TRBV15 | TGTGCCACCAGCAGAGGTCAGGCCGCTGGACTAGCGGGAGAAGGGACCCAGTACTTC | CATSRGQAAGLAGEGTQYF
. | TRBD1 | TRBJ1-5 | TRBV27 | TGTGCCAGCAGTTTGCGACAGGGTCGTCAGCCCCAGCATTTT | CASSLRQGRQPQHF
few | . | TRBJ2-6 | TRBV5-3 | TGTGCCAGAAGCTTGGACAGTGCCCGGTCTGGGGCCAACGTCCTGACTTTC | CARSLDSARSGANVLTF
. | . | TRBJ1-3 | TRBV28 | TGTGCCAGCAGCGTCCTGAAGAGTGGAAACACCATATATTTT | CASSVLKSGNTIYF
few | . | TRBJ1-2 | TRBV11-3 | TGTGCCAGCAGCTTAGATCTAGGGGCCGAGAGGGGCTACACCTTC | CASSLDLGAERGYTF
. | . | TRBJ1-2 | TRBV19 | TGTGCCAGTAGTATAGTAGGACAGTCCTATGGCTACACCTTC | CASSIVGQSYGYTF
. | . | TRBJ2-5 | TRBV5-8 | TGTGCCAGCAACCTAGGCGGGGCGTCCCAAGAGACCCAGTACTTC | CASNLGGASQETQYF
. | . | TRBJ2-1 | TRBV11-2 | TGTGCCAGCAGCTTACTTCTTGAGCAGTTCTTC | CASSLLLEQFF
few | . | TRBJ1-2 | TRBV2 | TGTGCCAGCAGTTTCGACAGGTTTTCGAACTATGGCTACACCTTC | CASSFDRFSNYGYTF
. | . | TRBJ2-5 | TRBV11-2 | TGTGCCAGCAGCGCAGGGGCAGGGGAGACCCAGTACTTC | CASSAGAGETQYF
. | . | TRBJ2-6 | TRBV19 | TGTGCCAGTAGTGCCAGCTCTGGGGCCAACGTCCTGACTTTC | CASSASSGANVLTF
once | . | TRBJ2-7 | TRBV7-8 | TGTGCCAGCAGCTTTAAGATAGACTCCTACGAGCAGTACTTC | CASSFKIDSYEQYF
. | . | TRBJ1-2 | TRBV6-6 | TGTGCCAGCAGTGGCGGACCCCCAGGGGCCTATGGCTACACCTTC | CASSGGPPGAYGYTF
. | . | TRBJ1-4 | TRBV11-3 | TGTGCCAGCAGCTCCGTGGGAGGGGGAAAACTGTTTTTT | CASSSVGGGKLFF
. | . | TRBJ2-4 | TRBV4-2 | TGTGCCAGCAGCCAAGAGCTGGGTCAGGTCAAGCTAGCCAAAAACATTCAGTACTTC | CASSQELGQVKLAKNIQYF
. | . | TRBJ2-2 | TRBV19 | TGTGCCAGTAGTATGGGGACAAGTATTACCGGGGAGCTGTTTTTT | CASSMGTSITGELFF
. | TRBD1 | TRBJ2-7 | TRBV11-2 | TGTGCCAGCAGCTTAGAAGGGTTCGGAGACAGGGCCATGGAGCAGTACTTC | CASSLEGFGDRAMEQYF
. | TRBD1 | TRBJ2-5 | TRBV11-2 | TGTGCCAGCAGCCTCCGGGGACAGGGGACGGGAGAGACCCAGTACTTC | CASSLRGQGTGETQYF
. | . | TRBJ2-5 | TRBV6-1 | TGTGCCAGCAGTGAAGCGGGGCAAAAGGGGACCCAGTACTTC | CASSEAGQKGTQYF
. | TRBD1 | TRBJ2-7 | TRBV5-5 | TGTGCCAGCAGCTGGGGACAGGGGCGGGGCGAGCAGTACTTC | CASSWGQGRGEQYF
. | . | TRBJ2-1 | TRBV7-9 | TGCGCCAGCAGCCAAGGGGCTCGAACAGCCAATGAGCAGTTCTTC | CASSQGARTANEQFF
. | TRBD2 | TRBJ2-5 | TRBV19 | TGTGCCAGTAGTCAACCCACGACTAGCCTCTACCAAGAGACCCAGTACTTC | CASSQPTTSLYQETQYF
. | . | TRBJ2-5 | TRBV28 | TGTGCCAGCAGTTTATGGGTCGGAGGAGAGACCCAGTACTTC | CASSLWVGGETQYF
. | TRBD2 | TRBJ2-1 | TRBV11-3 | TGTGCCAGCAGTTCCGGGACTAGCGGGAGCGATGAGCAGTTCTTC | CASSSGTSGSDEQFF
medium-sized | . | TRBJ2-6 | TRBV11-2 | TGTGCCAGCAGCTCCCCGACAGCTGAACCCTCTGGGGCCAACGTCCTGACTTTC | CASSSPTAEPSGANVLTF
few | TRBD1 | TRBJ2-2 | TRBV5-1 | TGCGCCAGCGGGGGACAGGGGGTAACCGGGGAGCTGTTTTTT | CASGGQGVTGELFF
many | . | TRBJ2-7 | TRBV11-3 | TGTGCCAGCAGCGCCAGCCAGGGCTACGAGCAGTACTTC | CASSASQGYEQYF
. | . | TRBJ1-3 | TRBV27 | TGTGCCAGCAGAGCGACAGGAGGTGGAAACACCATATATTTT | CASRATGGGNTIYF
. | TRBD1 | TRBJ1-3 | TRBV28 | TGTGCCAGCAGCCCCCCCCGGGACAGCGGAAACACCATATATTTT | CASSPPRDSGNTIYF
. | . | TRBJ2-3 | TRBV4-3 | TGCGCCAGCAGCCACGGTCCGTCGGGGGAGGTCGGGGATACGCAGTATTTT | CASSHGPSGEVGDTQYF
. | TRBD1 | TRBJ2-7 | TRBV5-1 | TGCGCCAGCAGCTTGGGGCCAGGGGGCGAGCAGTACTTC | CASSLGPGGEQYF
. | . | TRBJ1-2 | TRBV6-1 | TGTGCCAGCATCGGAGAGTATGGCTACACCTTC | CASIGEYGYTF
. | . | TRBJ2-7 | TRBV28 | TGTGCCAGCAGGGGAGTAGAACTCCCCTACGAGCAGTACTTC | CASRGVELPYEQYF
. | TRBD1 | TRBJ1-6 | TRBV27 | TGTGCCAGCAGTTTATACCCCCCCTCGGACAGGGCTTCACCCCTCCACTTT | CASSLYPPSDRASPLHF